The clone carrying this T cell receptor beta chain was detected only a few times. V dropped 3 bases and J dropped 4; count of bases not matched to a gene: 10. There are 16 residues in the CDR3. CDR1 ENHRY and CDR2 SYGVKD come from the germline V gene. This sample stems from a study of T-cell reconstitution after alpha-beta-depleted transplantation in children. Unique molecular identifiers were used to barcode this TCRbeta library. MiXCR, applied by TCRdb to the PCR reads, yields one record per CDR3 protein. The sample records fewer than 400,000 distinct CDR3 sequences, about a quarter being singletons.

The rearrangement uses TRBV10-3 and TRBJ2-7; 9 bases map to TRBD2. Sequenced material: PBMCs, mostly from graft donor cells, taken 180 days after TCRalphabeta/CD19-depleted stem cell transplant. This clonotype was sampled from a male patient aged 10-17 years who had a stem cell transplant for acute lymphoblastic leukemia, so the T cells may come from the graft donor. The CDR3, as DNA: TGTGCCATCAGTGATAACGGACTAGCGAAAGGATACGAGCAGTACTTC. This gives the protein CAISDNGLAKGYEQYF.